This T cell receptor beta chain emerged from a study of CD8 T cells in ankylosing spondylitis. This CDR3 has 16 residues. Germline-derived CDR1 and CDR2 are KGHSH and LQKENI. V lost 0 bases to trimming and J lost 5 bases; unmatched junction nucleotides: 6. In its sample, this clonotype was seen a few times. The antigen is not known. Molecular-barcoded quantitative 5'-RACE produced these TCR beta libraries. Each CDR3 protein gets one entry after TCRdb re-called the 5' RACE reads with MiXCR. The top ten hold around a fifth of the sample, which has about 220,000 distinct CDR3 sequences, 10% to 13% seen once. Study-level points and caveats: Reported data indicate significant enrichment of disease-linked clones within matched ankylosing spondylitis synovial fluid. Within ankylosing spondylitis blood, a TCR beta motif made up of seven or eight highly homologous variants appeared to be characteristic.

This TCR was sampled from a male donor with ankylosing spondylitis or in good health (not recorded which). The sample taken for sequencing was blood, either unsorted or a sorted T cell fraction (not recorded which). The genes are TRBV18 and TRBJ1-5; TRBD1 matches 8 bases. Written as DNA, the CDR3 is TGTGCCAGCTCACCACCGGACAGGGTTGGGGATCAGCCCCAGCATTTT. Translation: CASSPPDRVGDQPQHF.